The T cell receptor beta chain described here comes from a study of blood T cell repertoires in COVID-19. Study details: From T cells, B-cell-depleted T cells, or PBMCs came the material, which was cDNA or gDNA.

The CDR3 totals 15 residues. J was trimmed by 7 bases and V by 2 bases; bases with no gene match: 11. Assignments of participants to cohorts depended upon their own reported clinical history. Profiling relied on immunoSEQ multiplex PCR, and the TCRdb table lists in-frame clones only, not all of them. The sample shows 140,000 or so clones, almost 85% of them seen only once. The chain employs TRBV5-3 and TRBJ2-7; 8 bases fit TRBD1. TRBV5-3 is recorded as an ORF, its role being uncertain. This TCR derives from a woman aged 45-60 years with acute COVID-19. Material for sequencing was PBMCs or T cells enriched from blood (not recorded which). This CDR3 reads CARSFLVGQGEEQYF. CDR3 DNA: TGTGCCAGAAGCTTCCTGGTCGGACAGGGTGAAGAGCAGTACTTC.